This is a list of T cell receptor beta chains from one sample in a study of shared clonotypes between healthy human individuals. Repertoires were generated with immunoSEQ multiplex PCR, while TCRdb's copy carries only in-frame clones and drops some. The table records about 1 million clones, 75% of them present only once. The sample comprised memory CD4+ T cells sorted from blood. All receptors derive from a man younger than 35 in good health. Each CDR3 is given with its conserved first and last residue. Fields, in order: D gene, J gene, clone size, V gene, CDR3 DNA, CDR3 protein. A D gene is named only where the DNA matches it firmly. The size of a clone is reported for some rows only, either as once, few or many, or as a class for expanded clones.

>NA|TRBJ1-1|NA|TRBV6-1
TGTGCCAGCAGTGAAACGCCTATGAACACTGAAGCTTTCTTT
CASSETPMNTEAFF
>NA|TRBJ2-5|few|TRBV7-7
TGTGCTAGCAGCCCTGGACTATTCGAGACCCAGTACTTC
CASSPGLFETQYF
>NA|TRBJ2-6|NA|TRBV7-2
TGTGCCAGCAGCCCCGCCCCAAGCTCTGGGGCCAACGTCCTGACTTTC
CASSPAPSSGANVLTF
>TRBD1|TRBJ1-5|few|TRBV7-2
TGTGCCAGCAGCCCCATGGGACAGGGGGTTCAGCCCCAGCATTTT
CASSPMGQGVQPQHF
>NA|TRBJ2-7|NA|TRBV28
TGTGCCAGCAGTTTATCAGCCTACGAGCAGTACTTC
CASSLSAYEQYF
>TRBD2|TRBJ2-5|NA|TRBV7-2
TGTGCCAGCAGCCTAGGACTAGCGGGGGGACAAGAGACCCAGTACTTC
CASSLGLAGGQETQYF
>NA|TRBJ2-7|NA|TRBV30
TGTGCCTGGAGTCCCCTAGGCTACGAGCAGTACTTC
CAWSPLGYEQYF
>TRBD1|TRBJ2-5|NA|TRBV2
TGTGCCAGCAGTCCCCGGACAGGGGGAATTGAGACCCAGTACTTC
CASSPRTGGIETQYF
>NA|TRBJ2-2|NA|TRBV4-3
TGCGCCAGCAGCCAAGCTGGGAAAGGGAAGAACACCGGGGAGCTGTTTTTT
CASSQAGKGKNTGELFF
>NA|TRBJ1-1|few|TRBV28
TGTGCCAGCAGTTGGGGAGGCACTGAAGCTTTCTTT
CASSWGGTEAFF
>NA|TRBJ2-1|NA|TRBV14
TGTGCCAGCAGCCATTTAGTGGGCCGGGGGGCCAATGAGCAGTTCTTC
CASSHLVGRGANEQFF
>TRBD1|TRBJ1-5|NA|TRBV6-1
TGTGCCAGCAGTGAGCAGGGGGAGGCCCAGCATTTT
CASSEQGEAQHF
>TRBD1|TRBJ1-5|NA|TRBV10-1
TGCGCCAGCAGTGCGACAGGGATTAGTCAGCCCCAGCATTTT
CASSATGISQPQHF
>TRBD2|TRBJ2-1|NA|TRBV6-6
TGTGCCAGCAGTGCCGGGACTAGCGGGAGCCACAATGAGCAGTTCTTC
CASSAGTSGSHNEQFF
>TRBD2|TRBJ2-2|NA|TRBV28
TGTGCCAGCAATTTAAGGCGGGGGGCGGCGAACACCGGGGAGCTGTTTTTT
CASNLRRGAANTGELFF
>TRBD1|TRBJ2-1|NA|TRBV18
TGTGCCAGCTCAAGGACAGGGGAGAATGAGCAGTTCTTC
CASSRTGENEQFF
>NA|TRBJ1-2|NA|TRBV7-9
TGTGCCAGCAGCTCGTCGACAGGAAACTATGGCTACACCTTC
CASSSSTGNYGYTF
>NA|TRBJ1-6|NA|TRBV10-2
TGCGCCAGCAGTGTAAACAGCCGTTCACCCCTCCACTTT
CASSVNSRSPLHF
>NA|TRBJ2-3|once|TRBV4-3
TGCGCCAGCAGCCAACGACGACACGGCTCTAGCACAGATACGCAGTATTTT
CASSQRRHGSSTDTQYF
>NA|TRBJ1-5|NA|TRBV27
TGTGCCAGCAGTTTCCCTCCTGATAGCAATCAGCCCCAGCATTTT
CASSFPPDSNQPQHF
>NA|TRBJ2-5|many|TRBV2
TGTGCCAGCAGTGAATTGGACGGGGAGACCCAGTACTTC
CASSELDGETQYF
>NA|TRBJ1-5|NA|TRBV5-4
TGTGCCAGCAGCTTAGGATTGGGAGGCAATCAGCCCCAGCATTTT
CASSLGLGGNQPQHF
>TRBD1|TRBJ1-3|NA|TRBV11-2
TGTGCCAGCAGCTCGGACAGGGTTGGAAACACCATATATTTT
CASSSDRVGNTIYF
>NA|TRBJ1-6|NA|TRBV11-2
TGTGCCAGCAGCTTATCATGGGGTAATAATTCACCCCTCCACTTT
CASSLSWGNNSPLHF
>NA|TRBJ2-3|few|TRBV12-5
TGTGCTAGTGGTTTGGATGGACCAATTGGGGCAGATACGCAGTATTTT
CASGLDGPIGADTQYF
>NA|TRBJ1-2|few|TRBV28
TGTGCCAGCAGTTTATCGTCCCAGGGGTACACCTTC
CASSLSSQGYTF
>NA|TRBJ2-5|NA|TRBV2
TGTGCCAGCTCTCCATTGTGGGAGACCCAGTACTTC
CASSPLWETQYF
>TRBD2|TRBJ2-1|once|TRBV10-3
TGTGCCACAGGACTAGCGGGAGGCGGGGTTGAGCAGTTCTTC
CATGLAGGGVEQFF